The clone carrying this T cell receptor (beta chain) was picked up one time. Sequence at one end of the junction differs from germline and may be a read error. The CDR3 length is 12 residues. Germline values: CDR1 SGHDT, CDR2 YYEEEE. These data come from a study of T cell changes during pregnancy in multiple sclerosis. This table comes from immunoSEQ multiplex PCR, and its TCRdb copy is limited to in-frame clones, with some not included. The sample has more than 40,000 clones, around 90% seen once; the top ten hold roughly 9.1%. The sequencing used CD8+ T cells from peripheral blood mononuclear cells, collected after pregnancy. This chain joins TRBV5-6 and TRBJ2-5; weak D call: TRBD1 (6 bases). The sequence was obtained from a female donor with multiple sclerosis, enrolled in a pregnancy study. The DNA of the CDR3 is TGTGCCAGCAGCTTGGGGGACACCCTTCCGCACTTC. Its protein is CASSLGDTLPHF.